The present T cell receptor beta chain was sequenced within a study of T cell responses to AZD1222 COVID-19 vaccine. Points from the study as a whole: Researchers report vaccine-associated CD4 TCRs spanning spike, with dominance at 160-218 and 743-854.

Some clones are missing from TCRdb's copy, which holds only in-frame ones; the method was immunoSEQ multiplex PCR. The table has approximately 100,000 clones, approximately 87% seen once. This CDR3 region has 12 residues. V was clipped by 2 bases and J by 12 bases, with 11 bases between them. Germline loops: CDR1 MNHEY, CDR2 SMNVEV (reference sequence). As concerns this clone: Antigen specificity is unknown.

The sequence derives from an adult who received the AZD1222 COVID-19 vaccine. The sample here was peripheral blood, taken 28 days after the second AZD1222 dose. This sequence joins TRBV27 and TRBJ1-5; D is possibly TRBD1 (5 bases). The CDR3 DNA reads as TGTGCCAGCAGTTTACGAGGAGGGGACCAGCATTTT. It is translated as CASSLRGGDQHF.